This is a list of T cell receptor beta chains from one sample in a study of PD-L1 blockade in urothelial cancer. The repertoire was sequenced with immunoSEQ multiplex PCR; TCRdb's copy has only in-frame clones and lacks some. The table lists tens of thousands of clones, less than 95% of them singletons. Source: PBMCs, taken around atezolizumab (anti-PD-L1) treatment. The receptor set was obtained from a woman aged 80 or over with urothelial cancer. CDR3s include the opening cysteine and the closing phenylalanine or tryptophan. A D gene is named only where the DNA matches it firmly. Not every row has a clone size; where given, it reads once, few, many or a size class.

D,V,size,J,CDR3,DNA
.,TRBV7-9,.,TRBJ2-7,CASGSSSFYEQYF,TGTGCCAGCGGCTCCAGTTCATTCTACGAGCAGTACTTC
.,TRBV2,.,TRBJ2-2,CASRDYPGELFF,TGTGCCAGCAGGGACTACCCCGGGGAGCTGTTTTTT
TRBD2,TRBV27,.,TRBJ2-1,CATKRASGSSYNEQFF,TGTGCCACAAAACGGGCTAGCGGGAGTTCCTACAATGAGCAGTTCTTC
TRBD1,TRBV5-1,.,TRBJ1-1,CASSLGQGMNTEAFF,TGCGCCAGCAGCTTGGGACAGGGGATGAACACTGAAGCTTTCTTT
TRBD2,TRBV6-6,.,TRBJ2-7,CASMAGAPSEQYF,TGTGCCAGCATGGCGGGAGCTCCTTCCGAGCAGTACTTC
.,TRBV5-4,once,TRBJ2-1,CASSSRARDEQFF,TGTGCCAGCAGCTCGCGGGCCCGGGATGAGCAGTTCTTC
TRBD2,TRBV5-1,.,TRBJ2-3,CASTPRGLATTDTQYF,TGCGCCAGTACCCCTCGGGGACTAGCGACCACAGATACGCAGTATTTT
TRBD1,TRBV19,.,TRBJ2-2,CASSITYGDRGRTGELFF,TGTGCCAGTAGTATCACATACGGGGACAGGGGGCGGACCGGGGAGCTGTTTTTT
.,TRBV12-2,.,TRBJ2-7,CASRLAERASYEQYF,TGTGCAAGTCGCTTAGCGGAGCGGGCCTCCTACGAGCAGTACTTC
.,TRBV20-1,.,TRBJ2-7,CSAGDNEQYF,TGCAGTGCTGGGGACAACGAGCAGTACTTC
.,TRBV14,.,TRBJ2-3,CATASGIGPDTQYF,TGTGCCACGGCATCGGGAATCGGCCCAGATACGCAGTATTTT
.,TRBV5-6,.,TRBJ2-1,CASSLVGGNEQFF,TGTGCCAGCAGCTTGGTTGGCGGGAATGAGCAGTTCTTC
.,TRBV2,.,TRBJ2-1,CASSVLSSSYNEQFF,TGTGCCAGCAGTGTCCTCTCGAGCTCCTACAATGAGCAGTTCTTC
.,TRBV15,.,TRBJ2-2,CATSYRVGTGELFF,TGTGCCACCAGCTACAGGGTTGGCACCGGGGAGCTGTTTTTT
.,TRBV4-1,.,TRBJ1-2,CASSQDREGYTF,TGCGCCAGCAGCCAAGATCGTGAGGGCTACACCTTC
TRBD1,TRBV9,.,TRBJ1-2,CASSVFDLTGGHGYTF,TGTGCCAGCAGCGTCTTCGACTTGACAGGGGGCCATGGCTACACCTTC
.,TRBV11-2,.,TRBJ2-7,CASSLGREQYF,TGTGCCAGCAGCTTAGGCAGGGAGCAGTACTTC
.,TRBV28,.,TRBJ1-5,CASSLRVSNQPQHF,TGTGCCAGCAGTTTACGTGTTAGCAATCAGCCCCAGCATTTT
TRBD1,TRBV6-1,.,TRBJ1-1,CASRETGTGGNTEAFF,TGTGCCAGCAGGGAAACAGGCACAGGGGGGAACACTGAAGCTTTCTTT
.,TRBV20-1,.,TRBJ1-2,CSAREGVGYTF,TGCAGTGCTAGAGAAGGGGTCGGCTACACCTTC
.,TRBV4-2,.,TRBJ2-2,CASSQTTGELFF,TGTGCCAGCAGCCAAACAACCGGGGAGCTGTTTTTT
TRBD1,TRBV28,once,TRBJ2-1,CASSSGQGAGNEQFF,TGTGCCAGCAGTTCGGGACAGGGGGCCGGCAATGAGCAGTTCTTC
TRBD2,TRBV11-2,.,TRBJ2-2,CASSLVTSGSGGELFF,TGTGCCAGCAGCTTAGTCACTAGCGGGAGCGGCGGGGAGCTGTTTTTT
.,TRBV4-1,.,TRBJ1-5,CASSQDPGTPNQPQHF,TGCGCCAGCAGCCAAGACCCGGGGACACCGAATCAGCCCCAGCATTTT
.,TRBV19,once,TRBJ1-1,CATQDLGTEAFF,TGTGCCACCCAGGACTTGGGCACTGAAGCTTTCTTT
TRBD1,TRBV13,.,TRBJ2-3,CASSFRQGTTDTQYF,TGTGCCAGCAGCTTTCGACAGGGGACCACAGATACGCAGTATTTT
TRBD1,TRBV5-1,.,TRBJ2-7,CASSPGTGGAEQYF,TGCGCCAGCAGCCCGGGGACAGGGGGCGCCGAGCAGTACTTC
TRBD1,TRBV28,once,TRBJ1-2,CATGTGYGYTF,TGTGCCACTGGGACAGGATATGGCTACACCTTC
TRBD2,TRBV15,.,TRBJ2-1,CATSEGLAGLNEQFF,TGTGCCACCAGCGAGGGACTAGCGGGCCTCAATGAGCAGTTCTTC
TRBD1,TRBV5-1,.,TRBJ2-2,CASGRTGEKGELFF,TGCGCCAGCGGGCGGACAGGGGAGAAAGGGGAGCTGTTTTTT
TRBD2,TRBV30,.,TRBJ2-5,CAWSIAGGTETQYF,TGTGCCTGGAGTATAGCGGGAGGGACGGAGACCCAGTACTTC
TRBD2,TRBV5-1,.,TRBJ2-1,CASSWGTTSDEQFF,TGCGCCAGCAGCTGGGGCACCACTAGCGATGAGCAGTTCTTC
.,TRBV6-6,.,TRBJ2-1,CASSSRQAYNEQFF,TGTGCCAGCAGTTCAAGACAGGCTTACAATGAGCAGTTCTTC
TRBD1,TRBV5-5,.,TRBJ2-7,CASSAGTGGVYEQYF,TGTGCCAGCAGCGCGGGGACAGGGGGAGTCTACGAGCAGTACTTC
TRBD2,TRBV27,.,TRBJ2-7,CASGAGGSYEQYF,TGTGCCAGCGGAGCGGGGGGGTCCTACGAGCAGTACTTC
.,TRBV11-2,once,TRBJ2-1,CASSLSGEQFF,TGTGCCAGCAGCTTATCGGGTGAGCAGTTCTTC
.,TRBV4-1,.,TRBJ2-2,CASSQGSGVRAGELFF,TGCGCCAGCAGCCAAGGGTCCGGGGTTAGAGCCGGGGAGCTGTTTTTT
.,TRBV18,.,TRBJ2-5,CASSPSGLQETQYF,TGTGCCAGCTCACCATCCGGACTCCAAGAGACCCAGTACTTC
.,TRBV30,once,TRBJ1-1,CAWTRLPENTEAFF,TGTGCCTGGACCAGGCTTCCCGAGAACACTGAAGCTTTCTTT
.,TRBV28,.,TRBJ1-2,CASSSPLSLGGYTF,TGTGCCAGCAGCTCTCCGTTGAGCCTTGGTGGCTACACCTTC
TRBD1,TRBV7-2,.,TRBJ2-1,CASSRIGGSSPHEQFF,TGTGCCAGCAGCCGAATAGGGGGCTCGTCCCCTCATGAGCAGTTCTTC
.,TRBV5-1,few,TRBJ1-1,CASSLGSWETEAFF,TGCGCCAGCAGCTTGGGGAGTTGGGAGACTGAAGCTTTCTTT
TRBD1,TRBV27,.,TRBJ2-6,CASSSPGTGSYGANVLTF,TGTGCCAGCAGTTCCCCCGGGACAGGGTCTTATGGGGCCAACGTCCTGACTTTC
TRBD2,TRBV27,.,TRBJ2-1,CASTRVGLADRGVNEQFF,TGTGCCAGCACCCGGGTAGGACTAGCGGACAGAGGGGTCAATGAGCAGTTCTTC
TRBD1,TRBV11-3,.,TRBJ1-1,CASRGQGNTEAFF,TGTGCCAGCAGGGGACAGGGGAACACTGAAGCTTTCTTT
.,TRBV7-9,.,TRBJ2-5,CASSRVETQYF,TGTGCCAGCAGCCGCGTAGAGACCCAGTACTTC
.,TRBV15,.,TRBJ2-3,CATSRVQVDTQYF,TGTGCCACCAGCAGAGTTCAGGTTGATACGCAGTATTTT
.,TRBV30,.,TRBJ1-1,CAWSLTFLDRLNTEAFF,TGTGCCTGGAGTCTTACCTTTCTCGACAGGCTCAACACTGAAGCTTTCTTT
TRBD1,TRBV18,.,TRBJ2-7,CASSPRVTGADSYEQYF,TGTGCCAGCTCACCCCGCGTCACAGGGGCCGACTCCTACGAGCAGTACTTC
TRBD2,TRBV27,.,TRBJ2-7,CASGRGAYEQYF,TGTGCCAGCGGACGGGGGGCCTACGAGCAGTACTTC
.,TRBV6-5,.,TRBJ1-2,CASSYLKTGSFYGYTF,TGTGCCAGCAGTTACTTGAAGACAGGCTCTTTCTATGGCTACACCTTC
.,TRBV7-8,.,TRBJ2-3,CASSLAPGGVGDTQYF,TGTGCCAGCAGCTTAGCGCCGGGGGGCGTTGGAGATACGCAGTATTTT
TRBD2,TRBV28,.,TRBJ2-7,CASSPLRRDYSYEQYF,TGTGCCAGCAGTCCCCTCCGGCGGGACTACTCCTACGAGCAGTACTTC
TRBD1,TRBV28,.,TRBJ2-3,CASSLGTGTVTDTQYF,TGTGCCAGCAGTTTGGGGACCGGGACAGTCACAGATACGCAGTATTTT
.,TRBV28,.,TRBJ1-2,CASSTNSNYGYTF,TGTGCCAGCAGTACTAATTCAAACTATGGCTACACCTTC